The rows below give T cell receptor beta chains drawn from one sample of a study of blood T cell repertoires in COVID-19. The data were produced by immunoSEQ multiplex PCR, yet TCRdb's version contains in-frame clones alone and is incomplete. The sample consists of around 290,000 clones, around nine tenths of them appearing once. The sequenced material came from PBMCs or T cells enriched from blood (not recorded which). The receptors were gathered from a woman aged 55-69 years in a cohort exposed to, infected with or recovered from COVID-19 (not recorded which). CDR3s include the opening cysteine and the closing phenylalanine or tryptophan. Fields, in order: V gene, D gene, clone size, J gene, CDR3 DNA, CDR3 protein. D genes are given only for firm matches. Some rows mark clone size as missing; the rest say once, few, many or name a class of expanded clone.

v_gene: TRBV3-1/TRBV3-2; d_gene: TRBD2; abundance: -; j_gene: TRBJ2-3; CDR3nt: TGTGCCAGCAGCCGACGCAGCGGGAGTTCAGATACGCAGTATTTT; CDR3aa: CASSRRSGSSDTQYF
v_gene: TRBV18; d_gene: -; abundance: -; j_gene: TRBJ2-7; CDR3nt: TGTGCCAGCTCACCAGCAGGGTCCCTCTACGAGCAGTACTTC; CDR3aa: CASSPAGSLYEQYF
v_gene: TRBV9; d_gene: -; abundance: -; j_gene: TRBJ2-3; CDR3nt: TGTGCCAGCGAGCGGAGTGATACGCAGTATTTT; CDR3aa: CASERSDTQYF
v_gene: TRBV5-1; d_gene: -; abundance: -; j_gene: TRBJ2-7; CDR3nt: TGCGCCAGCAGCACCGGACTGTTAAGCTCCTACGAGCAGTACTTC; CDR3aa: CASSTGLLSSYEQYF
v_gene: TRBV7-8; d_gene: TRBD2; abundance: few; j_gene: TRBJ2-3; CDR3nt: TGTGCCAGCAGCTTAGCGCGCCTAGCGGGAGGCACAGATACGCAGTATTTT; CDR3aa: CASSLARLAGGTDTQYF
v_gene: TRBV6-5; d_gene: TRBD2; abundance: -; j_gene: TRBJ2-2; CDR3nt: TGTGCCAGCAGTTACTCTAGCGGGAGGGCCACCGGGGAGCTGTTTTTT; CDR3aa: CASSYSSGRATGELFF
v_gene: TRBV5-6; d_gene: TRBD1; abundance: -; j_gene: TRBJ1-5; CDR3nt: TGTGCCAGCAGCTTCTTCGACAGGGCAAATCAGCCCCAGCATTTT; CDR3aa: CASSFFDRANQPQHF
v_gene: TRBV28; d_gene: -; abundance: -; j_gene: TRBJ2-5; CDR3nt: TGTGCCAGCAGTTTAAGGACAAGAGAGACCCAGTACTTC; CDR3aa: CASSLRTRETQYF
v_gene: TRBV29-1; d_gene: -; abundance: -; j_gene: TRBJ2-1; CDR3nt: TGCAGCGTTGTATTGCCTACAGGTTACAATGAGCAGTTCTTC; CDR3aa: CSVVLPTGYNEQFF
v_gene: TRBV19; d_gene: -; abundance: once; j_gene: TRBJ2-7; CDR3nt: TGTGCCAGTAGTCGGGACACCACCTACGAGCAGTACTTC; CDR3aa: CASSRDTTYEQYF
v_gene: TRBV5-1; d_gene: TRBD2; abundance: -; j_gene: TRBJ2-5; CDR3nt: TGCGCCAGCAGCTTGGGGGCGGGAGTCGGGGAGACCCAGTACTTC; CDR3aa: CASSLGAGVGETQYF
v_gene: TRBV6-2/TRBV6-3; d_gene: TRBD1; abundance: once; j_gene: TRBJ2-3; CDR3nt: TGTGCCAGCAGTTTGGGACAGAAGAACACAGATACGCAGTATTTT; CDR3aa: CASSLGQKNTDTQYF
v_gene: TRBV6-6; d_gene: TRBD1; abundance: -; j_gene: TRBJ2-1; CDR3nt: TGTGCCAGCAGTAAAGGACAGGGGGCCCACAATGAGCAGTTCTTC; CDR3aa: CASSKGQGAHNEQFF
v_gene: TRBV5-8; d_gene: TRBD1; abundance: -; j_gene: TRBJ1-1; CDR3nt: TGTGCCAGCATCTCCGACAGGGAGAACACTGAAGCTTTCTTT; CDR3aa: CASISDRENTEAFF
v_gene: TRBV6-5; d_gene: -; abundance: -; j_gene: TRBJ1-2; CDR3nt: TGTGCCAGCAGTAACAAACAGGGAAACTATGGCTACACCTTC; CDR3aa: CASSNKQGNYGYTF
v_gene: TRBV27; d_gene: TRBD2; abundance: -; j_gene: TRBJ2-1; CDR3nt: TGTGCCAGCCATAACCTTTTAGCGGGAGGCAATGAGCAGTTCTTC; CDR3aa: CASHNLLAGGNEQFF
v_gene: TRBV5-4; d_gene: TRBD1; abundance: -; j_gene: TRBJ2-7; CDR3nt: TGTGCCAGCAGCTTGGGGGGGACAGCCACCTACGAGCAGTACTTC; CDR3aa: CASSLGGTATYEQYF
v_gene: TRBV12-3/TRBV12-4; d_gene: -; abundance: -; j_gene: TRBJ1-5; CDR3nt: TGTGCCAGCAGCCTTAACAATCAGCCCCAGCATTTT; CDR3aa: CASSLNNQPQHF
v_gene: TRBV5-6; d_gene: -; abundance: -; j_gene: TRBJ1-2; CDR3nt: TGTGCCAGCAGCTCACAGGGCTTTAACTATGGCTACACCTTC; CDR3aa: CASSSQGFNYGYTF
v_gene: TRBV2; d_gene: -; abundance: -; j_gene: TRBJ2-7; CDR3nt: TGTGCCAGCAGTGAAACTAGAGACGAGCAGTACTTC; CDR3aa: CASSETRDEQYF
v_gene: TRBV7-3; d_gene: TRBD2; abundance: -; j_gene: TRBJ2-1; CDR3nt: TGTGCCAGCAGCGCAGGACTAGTCCCATACAATGAGCAGTTCTTC; CDR3aa: CASSAGLVPYNEQFF
v_gene: TRBV20-1; d_gene: -; abundance: -; j_gene: TRBJ2-5; CDR3nt: TGCAGTGCTAGTTTTAGAAGACGGCGGATAGAGACCCAGTACTTC; CDR3aa: CSASFRRRRIETQYF
v_gene: TRBV7-2; d_gene: -; abundance: once; j_gene: TRBJ1-4; CDR3nt: TGTGCCAGCAGCTTAGAGAGTGAAAAACTGTTTTTT; CDR3aa: CASSLESEKLFF
v_gene: TRBV14; d_gene: TRBD1; abundance: -; j_gene: TRBJ2-7; CDR3nt: TGTGCCAGCAGCCAAGATATGGAGGCGAGGACAGGGTTAGACTACGAGCAGTACTTC; CDR3aa: CASSQDMEARTGLDYEQYF
v_gene: TRBV3-1/TRBV3-2; d_gene: -; abundance: few; j_gene: TRBJ1-4; CDR3nt: TGTGCCAGCGGATACGGGACACAATTCAATGAAAAACTGTTTTTT; CDR3aa: CASGYGTQFNEKLFF
v_gene: TRBV5-5; d_gene: -; abundance: -; j_gene: TRBJ1-4; CDR3nt: TGTGCCAGCCGCCTGGGTATTAATGAAAAACTGTTTTTT; CDR3aa: CASRLGINEKLFF
v_gene: TRBV3-1/TRBV3-2; d_gene: -; abundance: -; j_gene: TRBJ2-1; CDR3nt: TGTGCCAGCAGCCAAACGCGTGCCAGGGACAATGAGCAGTTCTTC; CDR3aa: CASSQTRARDNEQFF
v_gene: TRBV30; d_gene: -; abundance: -; j_gene: TRBJ2-1; CDR3nt: TGTGCCTGGAGTGGGGGGGTTGAGCAGTTCTTC; CDR3aa: CAWSGGVEQFF
v_gene: TRBV29-1; d_gene: -; abundance: -; j_gene: TRBJ1-2; CDR3nt: TGCAGCGTTGTATCGGGAACAGACCGCTACACCTTC; CDR3aa: CSVVSGTDRYTF
v_gene: TRBV24-1; d_gene: -; abundance: -; j_gene: TRBJ2-2; CDR3nt: TGTGCCACCAGTGACAGGGTCACCGGGGAGCTGTTTTTT; CDR3aa: CATSDRVTGELFF
v_gene: TRBV9; d_gene: TRBD2; abundance: -; j_gene: TRBJ2-1; CDR3nt: TGTGCCAGCAGCGTACCCAAAGAGCGAGCGGGAGGTGACAATGAGCAGTTCTTC; CDR3aa: CASSVPKERAGGDNEQFF
v_gene: TRBV29-1; d_gene: TRBD2; abundance: -; j_gene: TRBJ2-1; CDR3nt: TGCAGCGGGGCAACTAGCGGGGGATACAATGAGCAGTTCTTC; CDR3aa: CSGATSGGYNEQFF
v_gene: TRBV2; d_gene: TRBD1; abundance: -; j_gene: TRBJ2-3; CDR3nt: TGTGCCAGCAGTCCCCTCGACAGGGGGTGGCAGTATTTT; CDR3aa: CASSPLDRGWQYF
v_gene: TRBV19; d_gene: -; abundance: -; j_gene: TRBJ2-3; CDR3nt: TGTGCCAGTAGCAAATCCACAGATACGCAGTATTTT; CDR3aa: CASSKSTDTQYF
v_gene: TRBV5-6; d_gene: TRBD1; abundance: -; j_gene: TRBJ2-4; CDR3nt: TGTGCCAGCAGCTCGGGGGACAGGATAGCCAAAAACATTCAGTACTTC; CDR3aa: CASSSGDRIAKNIQYF
v_gene: TRBV24-1; d_gene: TRBD1; abundance: -; j_gene: TRBJ2-1; CDR3nt: TGTGCCACCAGTGATTTGACAGGGGACAGCTCCTACAATGAGCAGTTCTTC; CDR3aa: CATSDLTGDSSYNEQFF
v_gene: TRBV5-6; d_gene: TRBD2; abundance: -; j_gene: TRBJ2-7; CDR3nt: TGTGCCAGCAGCTCACTAGCGGGAGGGTACGAGCAGTACTTC; CDR3aa: CASSSLAGGYEQYF
v_gene: TRBV7-2; d_gene: -; abundance: once; j_gene: TRBJ2-7; CDR3nt: TGTGCCAGCAGCTTAGGGCCAGCGAGCTCCTACGAGCAGTACTTC; CDR3aa: CASSLGPASSYEQYF
v_gene: TRBV27; d_gene: TRBD1; abundance: once; j_gene: TRBJ1-1; CDR3nt: TGTGCCAGCAGTTTTAGTCGAGCCGGGACAGGGGGCGGCACTGAAGCTTTCTTT; CDR3aa: CASSFSRAGTGGGTEAFF
v_gene: TRBV14; d_gene: TRBD2; abundance: -; j_gene: TRBJ2-2; CDR3nt: TGTGCCAGCAGCCCCGGACTAGCGGGAGTTGACACCGGGGAGCTGTTTTTT; CDR3aa: CASSPGLAGVDTGELFF
v_gene: TRBV27; d_gene: -; abundance: -; j_gene: TRBJ1-5; CDR3nt: TGTGCCAGCAGTTTAATTGGCCAGGGCAGCAATCAGCCCCAGCATTTT; CDR3aa: CASSLIGQGSNQPQHF
v_gene: TRBV5-1; d_gene: TRBD1; abundance: -; j_gene: TRBJ2-1; CDR3nt: TGCGCCAGCAGCCCCGGGACAGGGCGGTTCTTC; CDR3aa: CASSPGTGRFF
v_gene: TRBV10-3; d_gene: TRBD2; abundance: -; j_gene: TRBJ2-3; CDR3nt: TGTGCCATCAGTGGGACTAGCGGGACCTCTAGCACAGATACGCAGTATTTT; CDR3aa: CAISGTSGTSSTDTQYF
v_gene: TRBV7-3; d_gene: -; abundance: -; j_gene: TRBJ2-7; CDR3nt: TGTGCCAGCAGCCCCACCGCTGGGCACGAGCAGTACTTC; CDR3aa: CASSPTAGHEQYF
v_gene: TRBV12-3/TRBV12-4; d_gene: -; abundance: once; j_gene: TRBJ2-1; CDR3nt: TGTGCCAGCAGTTTGTTAATTGAGCAGTTCTTC; CDR3aa: CASSLLIEQFF
v_gene: TRBV5-4; d_gene: -; abundance: -; j_gene: TRBJ2-7; CDR3nt: TGTGCCAGCAGCGCGCCTCTAGGACAGTCTTACGAGCAGTACTTC; CDR3aa: CASSAPLGQSYEQYF
v_gene: TRBV6-5; d_gene: -; abundance: -; j_gene: TRBJ1-6; CDR3nt: TGTGCCAGCACCATAATGGGGACTGGCCCACCCCTCCACTTT; CDR3aa: CASTIMGTGPPLHF
v_gene: TRBV5-4; d_gene: TRBD1; abundance: -; j_gene: TRBJ2-5; CDR3nt: TGTGCCAGCAGCTCAGACAGGGGGGTAACAGAGACCCAGTACTTC; CDR3aa: CASSSDRGVTETQYF
v_gene: TRBV11-2; d_gene: -; abundance: -; j_gene: TRBJ1-4; CDR3nt: TGTGCCAGCAGCTCTAGGGGAGGGTATAATGAAAAACTGTTTTTT; CDR3aa: CASSSRGGYNEKLFF
v_gene: TRBV7-7; d_gene: -; abundance: -; j_gene: TRBJ2-5; CDR3nt: TGTGCTAGCAGCTTAGACCAGGGTCAAGAGACCCAGTACTTC; CDR3aa: CASSLDQGQETQYF
v_gene: TRBV4-1; d_gene: TRBD1; abundance: -; j_gene: TRBJ1-2; CDR3nt: TGCGCCAGCAGGTCTCCGGGACAGGGGCGCTATGGCTACACCTTC; CDR3aa: CASRSPGQGRYGYTF
v_gene: TRBV15; d_gene: -; abundance: -; j_gene: TRBJ1-5; CDR3nt: TGTGCCACCAGCACTGAACCTTGGACGTTGGCGGGGCCCCAGCATTTT; CDR3aa: CATSTEPWTLAGPQHF
v_gene: TRBV11-3; d_gene: TRBD1; abundance: -; j_gene: TRBJ2-1; CDR3nt: TGTGCCAGCAGCTTAGGGGGGACAGGGGTTTTTGATGAGCAGTTCTTC; CDR3aa: CASSLGGTGVFDEQFF
v_gene: TRBV6-5; d_gene: TRBD1; abundance: few; j_gene: TRBJ1-1; CDR3nt: TGTGCCAGCAGTTACGCTGCAGGGGGTCGGACTGAAGCTTTCTTT; CDR3aa: CASSYAAGGRTEAFF
v_gene: TRBV25-1; d_gene: -; abundance: -; j_gene: TRBJ2-1; CDR3nt: TGTGCCAGCAGTGTAATTCCACAAAATGAGCAGTTCTTC; CDR3aa: CASSVIPQNEQFF
v_gene: TRBV30; d_gene: -; abundance: -; j_gene: TRBJ1-3; CDR3nt: TGTGCCGGGACATTCTACTCTGGAAACACCATATATTTT; CDR3aa: CAGTFYSGNTIYF
v_gene: TRBV5-6; d_gene: TRBD1; abundance: -; j_gene: TRBJ2-2; CDR3nt: TGTGCCAGCAGCTTCCGGGACAGGGTAGGGACCGGGGAGCTGTTTTTT; CDR3aa: CASSFRDRVGTGELFF
v_gene: TRBV7-9; d_gene: -; abundance: -; j_gene: TRBJ1-1; CDR3nt: TGTGCCAGCAGCTTAGAACAGGCGAGCACTGAAGCTTTCTTT; CDR3aa: CASSLEQASTEAFF
v_gene: TRBV27; d_gene: TRBD2; abundance: -; j_gene: TRBJ2-7; CDR3nt: TGTGCCAGCACTCGTGGACTAGTCGGCCACGAGCAGTACTTC; CDR3aa: CASTRGLVGHEQYF
v_gene: TRBV11-2; d_gene: -; abundance: -; j_gene: TRBJ2-5; CDR3nt: TGTGCCAGCACCCCCGCGGGGAGCGTCTCAACCCAGTACTTC; CDR3aa: CASTPAGSVSTQYF